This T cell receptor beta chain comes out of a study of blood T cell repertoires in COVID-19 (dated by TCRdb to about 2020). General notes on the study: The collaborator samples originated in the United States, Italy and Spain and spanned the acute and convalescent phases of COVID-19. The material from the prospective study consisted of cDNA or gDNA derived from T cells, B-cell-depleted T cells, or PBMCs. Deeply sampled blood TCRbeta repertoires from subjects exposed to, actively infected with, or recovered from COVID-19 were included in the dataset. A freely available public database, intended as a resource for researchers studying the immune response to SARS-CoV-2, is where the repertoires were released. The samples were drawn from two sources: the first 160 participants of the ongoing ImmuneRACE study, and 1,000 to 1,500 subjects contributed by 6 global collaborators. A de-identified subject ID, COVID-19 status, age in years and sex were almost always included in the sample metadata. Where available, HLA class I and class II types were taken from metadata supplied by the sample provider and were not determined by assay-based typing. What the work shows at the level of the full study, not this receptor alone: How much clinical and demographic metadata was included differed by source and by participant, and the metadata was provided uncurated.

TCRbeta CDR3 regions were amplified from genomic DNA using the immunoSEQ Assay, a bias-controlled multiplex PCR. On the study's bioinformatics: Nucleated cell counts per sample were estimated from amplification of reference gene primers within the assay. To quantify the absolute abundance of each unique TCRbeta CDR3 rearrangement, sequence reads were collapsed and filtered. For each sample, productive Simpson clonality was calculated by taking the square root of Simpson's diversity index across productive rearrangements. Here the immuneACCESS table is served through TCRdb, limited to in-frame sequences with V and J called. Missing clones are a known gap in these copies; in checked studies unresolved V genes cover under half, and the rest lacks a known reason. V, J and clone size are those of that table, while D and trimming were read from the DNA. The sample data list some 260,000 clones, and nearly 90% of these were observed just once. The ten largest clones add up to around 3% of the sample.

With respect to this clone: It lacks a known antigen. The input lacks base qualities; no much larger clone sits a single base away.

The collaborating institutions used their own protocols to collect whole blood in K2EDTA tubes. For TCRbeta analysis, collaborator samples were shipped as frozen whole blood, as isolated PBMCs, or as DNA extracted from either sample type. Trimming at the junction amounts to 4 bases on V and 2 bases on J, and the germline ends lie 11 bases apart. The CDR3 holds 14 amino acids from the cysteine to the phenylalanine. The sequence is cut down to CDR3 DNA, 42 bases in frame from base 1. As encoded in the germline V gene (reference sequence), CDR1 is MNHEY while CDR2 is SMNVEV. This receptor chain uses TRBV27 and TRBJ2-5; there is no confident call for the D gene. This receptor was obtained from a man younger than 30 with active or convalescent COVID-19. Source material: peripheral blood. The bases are TGTGCCAGCAGTTACAGTCAGCTACAAGAGACCCAGTACTTC. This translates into CASSYSQLQETQYF.